What follows is one TCR beta chain and its context. Its target antigen remains unknown. Nothing much larger sits one base from this clone, and base qualities are not available. The CDR3 regions of human TCRbeta chains were analyzed by immunosequencing. In the authors' own workflow: Repertoire TCRs were matched against a reference library of SARS-CoV-2-specific TCRs generated with the MIRA antigen-specificity platform. Breadth was defined as the fraction of unique TCRs that were SARS-CoV-2-associated, and depth was defined as the fraction of total T cells that were SARS-CoV-2-associated. Each spike-specific TCR was assigned to its reactive spike region and to a CD4 or CD8 class using the MIRA data. Log10-transformed breadth and depth values were compared by one-way ANOVA with Sidak's multiple comparisons tests. Entries here come from immuneACCESS through TCRdb and include only in-frame sequences with V and J called. Some clones fail to appear in such tables; in the studies checked, an unresolved V gene covers under half of the shortfall, and the cause of the remainder is unknown. D and trimming come from the DNA, and the V and J calls and clone size come from that table. The sample profile shows tens of thousands of clones; about nine tenths of them were found once. The ten largest clones add up to roughly 30% of the sample.

The sample is drawn from a study of T cell responses to AZD1222 COVID-19 vaccine (dated by TCRdb to the early 2020s). The study in broad terms: A total of 233 trial participants underwent TCR sequencing, of whom more than 200 had received two doses of AZD1222 and around 25 had received two doses of the MenACWY control vaccine. Trial participants were enrolled by age into 18-55, 56-69 and 70-plus year subgroups, with roughly 150, 30 and 60 TCR-sequenced participants respectively. Study-level results and caveats: Conclusions about previously exposed vaccinees were limited because only six AZD1222 recipients were SARS-CoV-2 seropositive at baseline. No day 14 peak-response samples were available, so repertoires were characterized only after the peak T cell response. Most participants were white British and females outnumbered males, and the authors suggested that clonal diversity may have been underestimated. In the small 56-69-year group, the increase in depth fell short of significance, most likely because of low power. Vaccine-associated CD4 TCRs spanned the whole spike protein, with dominant responses in regions 160-218 and 743-854. Nearly half of unique spike-specific TCRs reportedly recognized epitopes outside regions mutated in the B.1.351 and B.1.1.7 variants. After two AZD1222 doses, both the breadth and the depth of spike-specific TCRs were significantly higher than at day 0 and than in MenACWY recipients.

The time point label on this specimen signifies: about 28 days (+/-7) after the second vaccine dose. AZD1222 recipients with second doses at about 4 weeks or about 12 weeks were pooled, because spike-specific TCR depth and breadth did not differ between schedules. Vaccinee samples were obtained from the UK trials COV001 and COV002, which included a single-blind randomized controlled phase 2/3 trial of AZD1222 (ChAdOx1 nCoV-19) in healthy adults. Trial participant PBMC samples were collected at day 0 and day 28 after the second dose for TCRbeta chain sequencing. From a lookup of the germline V gene, CDR1 and CDR2 are SGHDT and YYEEEE. The CDR3 starts with the cysteine, ends with the phenylalanine, and has 13 residues. Only the CDR3 DNA stays, 39 bases, in frame from base 1. The V end loses 0 bases and the J end loses 5 bases, and a stretch of 8 bases separates them.

The source is an adult who received the AZD1222 COVID-19 vaccine. The V and J genes are TRBV5-6 and TRBJ1-2; no D segment can be confidently identified. This material consisted of peripheral blood, taken 28 days after the second AZD1222 dose. Read as DNA, the sequence is TGTGCCAGCAGCTTGGGCAGAGAATATGGCTACACCTTC. Its amino acids are CASSLGREYGYTF.